This T cell receptor (beta chain) appears in the sequencing data of a study of tumor and adjacent non-tumor tissue in lung cancer. Study-wide points: Significantly higher TCR diversity was found in tumor than normal lung.

This sample's RNA came from whole unsorted tissue. The normal lung tissue was taken more than 3 cm from the tumor edge. Newly diagnosed lung cancer patients had thoracic surgery in China, August–late 2014, without prior chemotherapy. A modified ARM-PCR protocol with three rounds of nested PCR amplified TCRbeta. Using its own MiXCR run on the multiplex PCR reads, TCRdb lists one record per CDR3 protein. Here the sample spans 70,000 to 90,000 distinct CDR3 sequences, roughly 80% being singletons. Comment on this clonotype: The antigen remains unidentified.

Material: distant non-tumor lung tissue. The TCR originated in a man aged 60-69 years with non-small cell lung cancer.

DNA for the CDR3: TGCAGTGCTAGCGGTCCCGTGACTGGAAACACCATATATTTT. It is translated as CSASGPVTGNTIYF. V usage is TRBV20-1 and J usage is TRBJ1-3, with D unresolved. The CDR3 contains 14 residues. Per germline, CDR1 DFQATT and CDR2 SNEGSKA (reference sequence). V shed 3 bases and J shed 2 bases, with 11 bases lying between them.